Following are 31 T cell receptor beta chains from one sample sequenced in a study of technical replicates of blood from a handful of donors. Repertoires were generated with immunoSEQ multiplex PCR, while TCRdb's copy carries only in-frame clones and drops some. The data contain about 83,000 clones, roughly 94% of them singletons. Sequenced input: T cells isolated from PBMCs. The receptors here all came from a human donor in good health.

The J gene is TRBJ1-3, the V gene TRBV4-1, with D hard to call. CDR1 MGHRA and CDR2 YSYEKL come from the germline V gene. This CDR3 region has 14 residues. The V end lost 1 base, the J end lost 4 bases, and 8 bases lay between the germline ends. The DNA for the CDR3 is TGCGCCAGCAGCCAAGGGTCCAGGGGAAACACCATATATTTT. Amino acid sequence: CASSQGSRGNTIYF.

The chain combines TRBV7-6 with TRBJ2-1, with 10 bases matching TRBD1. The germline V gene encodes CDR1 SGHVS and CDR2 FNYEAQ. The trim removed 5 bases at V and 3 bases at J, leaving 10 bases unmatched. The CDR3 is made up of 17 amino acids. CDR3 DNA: TGTGCCAGCAGCCTCCGAGGGCGGGACAGGGGCTACAATGAGCAGTTCTTC. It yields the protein CASSLRGRDRGYNEQFF.

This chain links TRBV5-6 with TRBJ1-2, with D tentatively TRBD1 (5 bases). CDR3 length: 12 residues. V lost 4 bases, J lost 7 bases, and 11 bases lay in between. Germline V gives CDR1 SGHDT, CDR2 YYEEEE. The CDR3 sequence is CASSHLGGGYTF. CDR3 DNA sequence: TGTGCCAGCAGCCACCTCGGGGGTGGCTACACCTTC.

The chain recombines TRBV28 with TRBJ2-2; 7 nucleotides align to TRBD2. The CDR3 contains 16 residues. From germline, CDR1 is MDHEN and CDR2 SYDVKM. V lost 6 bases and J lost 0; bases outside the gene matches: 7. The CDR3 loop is CASSTSDRTNTGELFF. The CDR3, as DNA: TGTGCCAGCAGCACTAGCGATAGAACGAACACCGGGGAGCTGTTTTTT.

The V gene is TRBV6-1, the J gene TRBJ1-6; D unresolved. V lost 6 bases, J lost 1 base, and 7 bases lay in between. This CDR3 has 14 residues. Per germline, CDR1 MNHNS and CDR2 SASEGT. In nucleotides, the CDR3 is TGTGCCAGCAGCCCAGGATCCTATAATTCACCCCTCCACTTT. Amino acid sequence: CASSPGSYNSPLHF.

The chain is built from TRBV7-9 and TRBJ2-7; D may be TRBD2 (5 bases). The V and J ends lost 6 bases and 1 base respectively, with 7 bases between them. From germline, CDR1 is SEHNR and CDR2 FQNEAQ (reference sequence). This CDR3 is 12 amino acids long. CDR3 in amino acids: CASRLGSYEQYF. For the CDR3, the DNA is TGTGCCAGCAGACTAGGGTCCTACGAGCAGTACTTC.

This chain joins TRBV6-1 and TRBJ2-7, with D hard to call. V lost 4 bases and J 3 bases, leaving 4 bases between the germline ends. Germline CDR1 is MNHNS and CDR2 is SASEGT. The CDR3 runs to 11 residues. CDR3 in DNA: TGTGCCAGCAGTGCGCGCTACGAGCAGTACTTC. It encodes CASSARYEQYF.

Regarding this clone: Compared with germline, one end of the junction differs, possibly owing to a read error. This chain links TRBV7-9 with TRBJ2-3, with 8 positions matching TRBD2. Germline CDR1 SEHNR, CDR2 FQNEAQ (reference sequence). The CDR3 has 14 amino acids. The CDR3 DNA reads TGTGCCAGCAGCGTAGCGGGGCTCACAGATACGCAGTATTTT. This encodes CASSVAGLTDTQYF.

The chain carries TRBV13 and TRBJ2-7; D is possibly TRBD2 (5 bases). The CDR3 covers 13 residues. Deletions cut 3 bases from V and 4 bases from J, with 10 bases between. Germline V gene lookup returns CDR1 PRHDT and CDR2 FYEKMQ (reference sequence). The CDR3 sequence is CASSFRRGYEQYF. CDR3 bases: TGTGCCAGCAGCTTCAGGCGAGGGTACGAGCAGTACTTC.

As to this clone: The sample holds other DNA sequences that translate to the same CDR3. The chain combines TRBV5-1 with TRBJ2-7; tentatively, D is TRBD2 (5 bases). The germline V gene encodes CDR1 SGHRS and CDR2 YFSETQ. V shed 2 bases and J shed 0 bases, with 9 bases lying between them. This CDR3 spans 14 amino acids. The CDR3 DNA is TGCGCCAGCAGCTTCCGGGAACCCTCCTACGAGCAGTACTTC. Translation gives CASSFREPSYEQYF. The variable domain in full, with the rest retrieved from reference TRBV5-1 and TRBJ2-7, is KAGVTQTPRYLIKTRGQQVTLSCSPISGHRSVSWYQQTPGQGLQFLFEYFSETQRNKGNFPGRFSGRQFSNSRSEMNVSTLELGDSALYLCASSFREPSYEQYFGPGTRLTVT.

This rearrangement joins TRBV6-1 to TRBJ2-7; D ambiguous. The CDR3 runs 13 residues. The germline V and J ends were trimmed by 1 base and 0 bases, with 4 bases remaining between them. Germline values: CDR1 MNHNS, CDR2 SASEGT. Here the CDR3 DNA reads TGTGCCAGCAGTGAAGATAACTCCTACGAGCAGTACTTC. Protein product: CASSEDNSYEQYF.

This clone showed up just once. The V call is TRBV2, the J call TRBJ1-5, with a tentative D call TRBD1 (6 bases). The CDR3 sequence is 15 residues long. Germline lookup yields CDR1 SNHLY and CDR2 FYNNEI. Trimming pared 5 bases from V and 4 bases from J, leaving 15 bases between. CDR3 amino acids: CASSLTGMGNQPQHF. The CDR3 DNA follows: TGTGCCAGCAGTTTAACAGGGATGGGGAATCAGCCCCAGCATTTT. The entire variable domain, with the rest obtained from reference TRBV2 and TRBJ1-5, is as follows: EPEVTQTPSHQVTQMGQEVILRCVPISNHLYFYWYRQILGQKVEFLVSFYNNEISEKSEIFDDQFSVERPDGSNFTLKIRSTKLEDSAMYFCASSLTGMGNQPQHFGDGTRLSIL.

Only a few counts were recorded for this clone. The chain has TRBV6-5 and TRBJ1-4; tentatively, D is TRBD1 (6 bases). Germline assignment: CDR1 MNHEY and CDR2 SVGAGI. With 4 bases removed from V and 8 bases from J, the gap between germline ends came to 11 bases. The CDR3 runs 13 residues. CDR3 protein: CASSLTGREKLFF. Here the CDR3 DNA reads TGTGCCAGCAGTTTGACAGGACGGGAAAAACTGTTTTTT.

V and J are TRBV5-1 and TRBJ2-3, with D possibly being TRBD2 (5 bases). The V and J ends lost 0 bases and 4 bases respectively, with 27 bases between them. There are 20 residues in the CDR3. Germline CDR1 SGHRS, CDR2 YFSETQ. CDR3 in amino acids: CASSLDGRSGGPSRADTQYF. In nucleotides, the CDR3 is TGCGCCAGCAGCTTGGATGGACGTTCGGGCGGGCCTAGTCGCGCAGATACGCAGTATTTT.

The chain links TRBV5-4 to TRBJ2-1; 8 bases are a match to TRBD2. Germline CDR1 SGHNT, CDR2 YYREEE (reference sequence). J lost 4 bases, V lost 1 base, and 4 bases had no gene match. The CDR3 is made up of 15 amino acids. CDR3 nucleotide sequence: TGTGCCAGCAGCTTGAGGAGCGGGGGATACAATGAGCAGTTCTTC. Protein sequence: CASSLRSGGYNEQFF.

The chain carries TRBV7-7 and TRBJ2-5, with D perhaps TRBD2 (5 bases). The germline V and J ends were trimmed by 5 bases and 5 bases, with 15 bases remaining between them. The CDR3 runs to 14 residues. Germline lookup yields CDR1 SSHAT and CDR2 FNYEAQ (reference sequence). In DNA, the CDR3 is TGTGCCAGCAGCCGGGGTGGAGGATGGGAGACCCAGTACTTC. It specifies CASSRGGGWETQYF.

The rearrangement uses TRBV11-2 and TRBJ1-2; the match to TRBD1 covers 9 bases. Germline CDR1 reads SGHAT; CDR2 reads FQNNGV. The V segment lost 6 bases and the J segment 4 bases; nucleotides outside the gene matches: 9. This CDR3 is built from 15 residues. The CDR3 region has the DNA TGTGCCAGCAGATTGGGACAGGGACATATCTATGGCTACACCTTC. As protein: CASRLGQGHIYGYTF.

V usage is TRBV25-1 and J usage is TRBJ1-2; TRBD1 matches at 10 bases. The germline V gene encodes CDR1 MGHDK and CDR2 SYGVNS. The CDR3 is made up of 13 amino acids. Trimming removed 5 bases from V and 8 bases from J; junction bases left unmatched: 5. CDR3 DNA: TGTGCCAGCAGTCCAGGACAGGGGGGCGGCTACACCTTC. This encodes CASSPGQGGGYTF.

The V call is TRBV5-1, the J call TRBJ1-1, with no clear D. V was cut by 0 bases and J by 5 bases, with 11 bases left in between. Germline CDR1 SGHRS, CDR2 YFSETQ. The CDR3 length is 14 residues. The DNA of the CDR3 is TGCGCCAGCAGCTTGGTCGGGGTTGGGACTGAAGCTTTCTTT. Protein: CASSLVGVGTEAFF. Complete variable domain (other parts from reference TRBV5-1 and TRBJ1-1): KAGVTQTPRYLIKTRGQQVTLSCSPISGHRSVSWYQQTPGQGLQFLFEYFSETQRNKGNFPGRFSGRQFSNSRSEMNVSTLELGDSALYLCASSLVGVGTEAFFGQGTRLTVV.

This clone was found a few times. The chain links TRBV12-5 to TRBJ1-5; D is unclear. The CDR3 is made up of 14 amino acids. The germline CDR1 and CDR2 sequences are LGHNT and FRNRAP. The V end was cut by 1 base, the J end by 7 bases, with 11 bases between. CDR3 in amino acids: CASGLGVDTQPQHF. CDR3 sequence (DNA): TGTGCTAGTGGTTTGGGTGTAGACACGCAGCCCCAGCATTTT.

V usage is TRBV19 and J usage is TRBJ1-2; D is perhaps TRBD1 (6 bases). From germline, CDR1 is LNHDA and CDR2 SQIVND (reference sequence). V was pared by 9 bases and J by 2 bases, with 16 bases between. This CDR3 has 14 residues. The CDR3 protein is CASRRGAENYGYTF. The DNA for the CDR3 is TGTGCCAGCCGGCGGGGGGCGGAGAACTATGGCTACACCTTC.

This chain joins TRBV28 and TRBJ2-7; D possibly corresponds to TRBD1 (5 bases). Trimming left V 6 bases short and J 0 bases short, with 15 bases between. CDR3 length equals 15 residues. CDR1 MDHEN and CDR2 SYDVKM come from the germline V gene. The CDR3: CASRAMQGSSYEQYF. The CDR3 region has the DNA TGTGCCAGCAGGGCAATGCAGGGATCCTCCTACGAGCAGTACTTC.

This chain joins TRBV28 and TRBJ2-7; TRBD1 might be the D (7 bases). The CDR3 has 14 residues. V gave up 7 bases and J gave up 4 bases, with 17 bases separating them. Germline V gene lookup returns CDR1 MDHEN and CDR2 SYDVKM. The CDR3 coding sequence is TGTGCCAGCATGGAGGGCAGGGGGACGTACGAGCAGTACTTC. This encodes CASMEGRGTYEQYF. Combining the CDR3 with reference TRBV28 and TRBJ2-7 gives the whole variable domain DVKVTQSSRYLVKRTGEKVFLECVQDMDHENMFWYRQDPGLGLRLIYFSYDVKMKEKGDIPEGYSVSREKKERFSLILESASTNQTSMYLCASMEGRGTYEQYFGPGTRLTVT.

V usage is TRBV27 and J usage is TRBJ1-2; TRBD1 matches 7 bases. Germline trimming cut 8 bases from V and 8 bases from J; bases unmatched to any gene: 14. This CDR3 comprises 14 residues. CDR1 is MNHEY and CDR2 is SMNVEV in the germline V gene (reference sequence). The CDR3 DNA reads TGTGCCAGCCGTATGGGTGACAGGGATACCGGCTACACCTTC. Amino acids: CASRMGDRDTGYTF.

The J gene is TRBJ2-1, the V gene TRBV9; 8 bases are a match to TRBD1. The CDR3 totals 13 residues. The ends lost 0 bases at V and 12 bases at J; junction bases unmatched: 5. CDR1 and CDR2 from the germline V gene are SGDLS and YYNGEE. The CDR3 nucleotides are TGTGCCAGCAGCGTAGCCATGGACAGGGCGCAGTTCTTC. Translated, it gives CASSVAMDRAQFF.

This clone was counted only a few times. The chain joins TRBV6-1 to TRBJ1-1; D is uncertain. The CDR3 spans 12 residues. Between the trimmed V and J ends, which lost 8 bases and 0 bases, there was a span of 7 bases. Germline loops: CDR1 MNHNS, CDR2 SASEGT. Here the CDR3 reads CASEPMNTEAFF. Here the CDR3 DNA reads TGTGCCAGCGAGCCCATGAACACTGAAGCTTTCTTT.

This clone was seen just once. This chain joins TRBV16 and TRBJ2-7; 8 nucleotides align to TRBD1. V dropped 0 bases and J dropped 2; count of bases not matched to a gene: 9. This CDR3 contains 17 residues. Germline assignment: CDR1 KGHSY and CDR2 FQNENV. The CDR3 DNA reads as TGTGCCAGCAGCCAATCCCCCAGGGGGCGGACGGCCTACGAGCAGTACTTC. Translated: CASSQSPRGRTAYEQYF.

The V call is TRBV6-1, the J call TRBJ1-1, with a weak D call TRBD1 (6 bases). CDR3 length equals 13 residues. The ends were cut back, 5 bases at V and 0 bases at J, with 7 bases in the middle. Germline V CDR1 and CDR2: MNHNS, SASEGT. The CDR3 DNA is TGTGCCAGCAGTTCAGGGGTGAACACTGAAGCTTTCTTT. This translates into CASSSGVNTEAFF.

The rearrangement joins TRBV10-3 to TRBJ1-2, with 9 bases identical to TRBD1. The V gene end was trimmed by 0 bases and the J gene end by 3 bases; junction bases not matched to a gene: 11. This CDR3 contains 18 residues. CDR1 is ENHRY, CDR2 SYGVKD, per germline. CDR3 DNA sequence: TGTGCCATCAGTGAGTCGGGACAGGGAAGAGTGGGGGACTATGGCTACACCTTC. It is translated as CAISESGQGRVGDYGYTF.

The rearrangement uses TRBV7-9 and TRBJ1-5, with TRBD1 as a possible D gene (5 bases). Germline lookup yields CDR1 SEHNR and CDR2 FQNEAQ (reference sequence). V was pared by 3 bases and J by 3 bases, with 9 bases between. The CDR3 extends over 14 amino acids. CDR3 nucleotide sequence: TGTGCCAGCAGCTTGGGGGGACTCAATCAGCCCCAGCATTTT. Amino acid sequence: CASSLGGLNQPQHF.

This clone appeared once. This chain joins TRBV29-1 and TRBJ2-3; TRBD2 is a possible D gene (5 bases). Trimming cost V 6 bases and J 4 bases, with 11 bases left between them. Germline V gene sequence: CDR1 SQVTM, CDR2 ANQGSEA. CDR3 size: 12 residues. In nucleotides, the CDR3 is TGCAGCGTAGCACTAGAACCAGATACGCAGTATTTT. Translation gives CSVALEPDTQYF.